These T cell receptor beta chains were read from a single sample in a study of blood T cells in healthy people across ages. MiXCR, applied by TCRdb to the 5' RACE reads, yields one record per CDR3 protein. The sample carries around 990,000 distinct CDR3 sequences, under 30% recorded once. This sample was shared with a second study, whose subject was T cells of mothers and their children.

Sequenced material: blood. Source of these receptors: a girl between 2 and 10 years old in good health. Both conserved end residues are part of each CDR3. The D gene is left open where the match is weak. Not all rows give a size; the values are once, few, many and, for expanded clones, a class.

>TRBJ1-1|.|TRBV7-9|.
TGTGCCAGCAGCTTAGATGCAGGGAGCATGACCACTGAAGCTTTCTTT
CASSLDAGSMTTEAFF
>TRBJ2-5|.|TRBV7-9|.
TGTGCCAGCAGCTTGTCGACAGGGAGGGTACAAGAGACCCAGTACTTC
CASSLSTGRVQETQYF
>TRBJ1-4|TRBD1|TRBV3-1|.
TGTGCCAGCAGCCAAGGAAAGACAGGGCTTGAAAAACTGTTTTTT
CASSQGKTGLEKLFF
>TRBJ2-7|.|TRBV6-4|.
TGTGCCAGCATCAAGCGCGCCTACGAGCAGTACTTC
CASIKRAYEQYF
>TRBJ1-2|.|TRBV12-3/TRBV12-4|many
TGTGCCAGCAGCCTGACAGGAACCTATGGCTACACCTTC
CASSLTGTYGYTF
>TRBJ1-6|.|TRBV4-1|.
TGCGCCAGCAGTCGACCCGGGACGGCTTATAATTCACCCCTCCACTTT
CASSRPGTAYNSPLHF
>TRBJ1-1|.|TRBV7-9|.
TGTGCCAGCAGCTTAGACGGGTATTACACTGAAGCTTTCTTT
CASSLDGYYTEAFF
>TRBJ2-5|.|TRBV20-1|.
TGTAGTGTTCGTAGTCCTCAAGAGACCCAGTACTTC
CSVRSPQETQYF
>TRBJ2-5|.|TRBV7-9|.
TGTGCCAGCAGCTTAGCTACAGCGAACAGCCGCGTATACCAAGAGACCCAGTACTTC
CASSLATANSRVYQETQYF
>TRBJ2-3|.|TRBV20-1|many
TGCAGTGCTAGAGTGAGCACAGATACGCAGTATTTT
CSARVSTDTQYF
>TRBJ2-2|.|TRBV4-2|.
TGTGCCAGCAGCCTTAACAAGCTAGGGGACACCGGGGAGCTGTTTTTT
CASSLNKLGDTGELFF
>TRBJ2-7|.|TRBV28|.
TGTGCCAGCAGGTCGGGACCTCAAAGAATTACCGCCTACGAGCAGTACTTC
CASRSGPQRITAYEQYF
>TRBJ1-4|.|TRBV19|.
TGTGCCAGTAGGAGGAGGGAAGAAAAACTGTTTTTT
CASRRREEKLFF
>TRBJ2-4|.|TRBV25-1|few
TGTGCCAGCAGTGGGGCCGACAGGAGGAACAACATTCAGTACTTC
CASSGADRRNNIQYF
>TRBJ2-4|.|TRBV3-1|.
TGTGCCAGCAGCCAAGCTCGGGGCAGGGCCAAAAACATTCAGTACTTC
CASSQARGRAKNIQYF
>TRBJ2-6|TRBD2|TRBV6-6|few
TGTGCCAGCAGTCTCCTCCCACGACTAGCCGTCTACTCTGGGGCCAACGTCCTGACTTTC
CASSLLPRLAVYSGANVLTF
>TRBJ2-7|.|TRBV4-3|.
TGCGCCAGCAGCCACGGGAACGAGCAGTACTTC
CASSHGNEQYF
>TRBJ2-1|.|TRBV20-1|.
TGCAGTGCCCTCCTCCGGACTCCACCTTTAGGATCCTACAATGAGCAGTTCTTC
CSALLRTPPLGSYNEQFF
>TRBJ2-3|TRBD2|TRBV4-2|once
TGTGCCAGCAGCCAAGAAAGGGTAGCGGGCGGAGATACGCAGTATTTT
CASSQERVAGGDTQYF
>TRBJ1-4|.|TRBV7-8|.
TGTGCCAGCAGCCCAGGGGCCCCCGGGGAAAAACTGTTTTTT
CASSPGAPGEKLFF
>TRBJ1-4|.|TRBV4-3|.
TGCGCCAGCACCACAACAGGGAAGGGGGAAAAACTGTTTTTT
CASTTTGKGEKLFF
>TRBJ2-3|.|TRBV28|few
TGTGCCAGCAGTTGGGAACAGGGTTGGGATACGCAGTATTTT
CASSWEQGWDTQYF
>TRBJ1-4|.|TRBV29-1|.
TGCAGCGTTGTAACAGGGAATGAAAAACTGTTTTTT
CSVVTGNEKLFF
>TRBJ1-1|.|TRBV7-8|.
TGTGCCAGCAGACCTGGCCGACTCCCAAACACTGAAGCTTTCTTT
CASRPGRLPNTEAFF
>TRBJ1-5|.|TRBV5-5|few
TGTGCCAGCAGGACGGACGGGGGGCAGCCCCAGCATTTT
CASRTDGGQPQHF
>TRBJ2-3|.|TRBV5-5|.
TGTGCCAGCAGCTTGGATATGATCGGGGTACGGGATACGCAGTATTTT
CASSLDMIGVRDTQYF
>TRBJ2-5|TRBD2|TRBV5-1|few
TGCGCCAGCAGCCTGGGGATAGCGGGAGGACAAGAGACCCAGTACTTC
CASSLGIAGGQETQYF
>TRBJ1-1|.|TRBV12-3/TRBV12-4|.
TGTGCCAGCAGTCCCCGGCGGAGGGCGGCTTTCTTT
CASSPRRRAAFF
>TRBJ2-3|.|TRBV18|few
TGTGCCAGCTCACCTTCCCCAGATACGCAGTATTTT
CASSPSPDTQYF
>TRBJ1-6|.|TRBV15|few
TGTGCCACCAGCAGTTCCCTCTCCTATAATTCACCCCTCCACTTT
CATSSSLSYNSPLHF
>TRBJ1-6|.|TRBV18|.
TGTGCCAGCTCACCACAGGGGTCGGATTCACCCCTCCACTTT
CASSPQGSDSPLHF
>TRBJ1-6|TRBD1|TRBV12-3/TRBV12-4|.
TGTGCCAGCAGTTTAACGGGACAGGGCAATTCACCCCTCCACTTT
CASSLTGQGNSPLHF
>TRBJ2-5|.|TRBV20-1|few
TGCAGTGCTAGTCGGGATAGAACAGGAGAGACCCAGTACTTC
CSASRDRTGETQYF
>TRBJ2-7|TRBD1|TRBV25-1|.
TGTGCCAGCAGTGGTACCCGGGACAGGGCCTACGAGCAGTACTTC
CASSGTRDRAYEQYF
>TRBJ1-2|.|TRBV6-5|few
TGTGCCAGCAGTCCATTCGCGCGGGAAGGCTACACCTTC
CASSPFAREGYTF
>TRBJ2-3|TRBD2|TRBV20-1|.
TGCAGTGCTAGAGGGACTAGCGGGAGGAAAGATACGCAGTATTTT
CSARGTSGRKDTQYF
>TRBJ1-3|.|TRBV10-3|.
TGTGCCATCGGCACCACCCCGCGCCCGAGCTCTGGAAACACCATATATTTT
CAIGTTPRPSSGNTIYF
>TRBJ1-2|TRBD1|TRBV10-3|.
TGTGCCATCAGTATGCAGGGGGCGGACTATGGCTACACCTTC
CAISMQGADYGYTF
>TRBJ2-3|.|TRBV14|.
TGTGCCAGCAGCCAAATGAGAACAGATACGCAGTATTTT
CASSQMRTDTQYF
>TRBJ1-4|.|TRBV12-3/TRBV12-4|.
TGTGCCAGCAGGCTCCCGGGGAGAGAAAAACTGTTTTTT
CASRLPGREKLFF
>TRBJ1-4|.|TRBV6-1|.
TGTGCCAGCAGTGAAGTTACAGCCGTCCAACTGTCTTTT
CASSEVTAVQLSF
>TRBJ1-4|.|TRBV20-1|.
TGCAGTGCTAGAGCCCCCTCCAGCCATGAAAAACTGTTTTTT
CSARAPSSHEKLFF
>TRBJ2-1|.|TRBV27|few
TGTGCCAGCAACATATCCCCGGGGGGCCAGGGCGAGCAGTTCTTC
CASNISPGGQGEQFF
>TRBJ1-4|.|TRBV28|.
TGTGCCAGCAGGGATACAGGGTCTAATGAAAAACTGTTTTTT
CASRDTGSNEKLFF
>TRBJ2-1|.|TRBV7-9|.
TGTGCCAGCAGCTCCGTAGGCAATGAGCAGTTCTTC
CASSSVGNEQFF
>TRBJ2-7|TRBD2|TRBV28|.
TGTGCCAGCAGCTTCAAACTAGCGGGAGAATACGAGCAGTACTTC
CASSFKLAGEYEQYF
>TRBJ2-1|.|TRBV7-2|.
TGTGCCAGCAGCCTTCGACCAGGGCGGGAAAACAATGAGCAGTTCTTC
CASSLRPGRENNEQFF
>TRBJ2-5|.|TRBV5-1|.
TGCGCCAGCAGCTTGATAGGCATCCAAGAGACCCAGTACTTC
CASSLIGIQETQYF
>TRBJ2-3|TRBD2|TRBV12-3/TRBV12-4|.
TGTGCCAGCAGTTCTAGATTAGCGGGGGGGCGTGACACAGATACGCAGTATTTT
CASSSRLAGGRDTDTQYF
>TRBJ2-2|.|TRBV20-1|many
TGCAGTGCTAGACAACCCTCCGACGGGCTCACCGGGGAGCTGTTTTTT
CSARQPSDGLTGELFF
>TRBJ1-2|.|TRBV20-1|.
TGCAGTGCTACAGGGTTTGGTGGCTACACCTTC
CSATGFGGYTF
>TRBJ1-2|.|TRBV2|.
TGTGCCAGCAGTGATCAGGGACCGAATAACTATGGCTACACCTTC
CASSDQGPNNYGYTF
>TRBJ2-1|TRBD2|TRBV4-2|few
TGTGCCAGCAGCCTCCCTAGCGGAGGTTACAGTGAGCAGTTCTTC
CASSLPSGGYSEQFF
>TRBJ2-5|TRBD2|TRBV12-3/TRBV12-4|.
TGTGCCAGCAGTCTCGGGACTAGCGGGAGGTTGGGGACCCAGTACTTC
CASSLGTSGRLGTQYF
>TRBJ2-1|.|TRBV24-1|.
TGTGCCACCAGTGTTAGTGAGCAGTTCTTC
CATSVSEQFF
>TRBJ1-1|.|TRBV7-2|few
TGTGCCAGCAGCTTATCTTGGGGAGCTGAAGCTTTCTTT
CASSLSWGAEAFF
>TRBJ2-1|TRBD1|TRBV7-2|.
TGTGCCAGCAGTTATCCGGGACAGGGATGGAATGAGCAGTTCTTC
CASSYPGQGWNEQFF
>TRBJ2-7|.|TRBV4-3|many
TGCGCCAGCAGCCGGACTTTTTTTGACGAGCAGTACTTC
CASSRTFFDEQYF
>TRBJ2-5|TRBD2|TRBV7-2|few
TGTGCCAGCAGCTTATTGCCTAGCGGGGGGAGTGGAGAGACCCAGTACTTC
CASSLLPSGGSGETQYF
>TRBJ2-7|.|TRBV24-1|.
TGTGCCACCAGTGAAAAGGGAGCGTATCCCTACGAGCAGTACTTC
CATSEKGAYPYEQYF